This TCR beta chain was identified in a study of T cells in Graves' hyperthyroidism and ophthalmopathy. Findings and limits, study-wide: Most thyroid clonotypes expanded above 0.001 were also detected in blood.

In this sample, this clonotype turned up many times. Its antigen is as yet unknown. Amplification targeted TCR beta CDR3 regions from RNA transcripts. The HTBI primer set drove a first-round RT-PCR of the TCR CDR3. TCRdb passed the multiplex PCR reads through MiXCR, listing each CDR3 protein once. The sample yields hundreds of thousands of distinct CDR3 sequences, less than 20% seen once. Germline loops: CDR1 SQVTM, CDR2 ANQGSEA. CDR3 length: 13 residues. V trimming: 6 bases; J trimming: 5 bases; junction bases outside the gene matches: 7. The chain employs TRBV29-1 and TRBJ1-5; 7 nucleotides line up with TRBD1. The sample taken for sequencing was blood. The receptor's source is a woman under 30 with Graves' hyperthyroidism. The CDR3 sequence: CSVRQGTDQPQHF. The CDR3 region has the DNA TGCAGCGTCCGACAGGGAACGGATCAGCCCCAGCATTTT.